Listed below are T cell receptor beta chains from one sample, sequenced in a study of Ad26.COV2.S vaccination and SARS-CoV-2 variants. Sequencing used immunoSEQ multiplex PCR; TCRdb keeps in-frame clones, though not all of them. The sample carries some 400,000 clones, roughly 90% recorded once. The input for sequencing was peripheral blood, taken in a trial of Ad26.COV2.S vaccine versus placebo. The receptors shown here come from a person between 18 and 59 years old who received the Ad26.COV2.S COVID-19 vaccine or a placebo. Both conserved end residues are part of each CDR3.

TRBV7-2,TRBJ2-1,CASSWTSADEQFF
TRBV11-3,TRBJ2-1,CASSLGLAGGNEQFF
TRBV28,TRBJ1-6,CASLFGGPNSPLHF
TRBV6-1,TRBJ1-5,CASSEWGGGIGNQPQHF
TRBV18,TRBJ2-2,CASSPNPLANTGELFF
TRBV12-5,TRBJ2-1,CASGSQGGGEQFF
TRBV19,TRBJ1-2,CASSEGPSGYTF
TRBV4-3,TRBJ1-1,CASSQRASDTEAFF
TRBV27,TRBJ1-1,CASQIRRDTEAFF
TRBV18,TRBJ2-2,CASSPGLAGVGGELFF
TRBV10-2,TRBJ2-7,CASSVLAGFSYEQYF
TRBV6-5,TRBJ1-1,CASSYSGDRVGKAFF
TRBV29-1,TRBJ2-5,CSGGGTGQETQYF
TRBV6-5,TRBJ2-2,CASSYDQLASGELFF
TRBV21-1,TRBJ2-5,CASSTGGKREYEETQYF
TRBV18,TRBJ2-1,CASSYRGDEQFF
TRBV7-2,TRBJ2-1,CASTAAQVYNEQFF
TRBV5-1,TRBJ2-5,CASSLARVETQYF
TRBV28,TRBJ1-1,CASSSTGGENTEAFF
TRBV5-1,TRBJ2-5,CASSLSQQETQYF
TRBV18,TRBJ2-7,CASSPDRAYEQYF
TRBV5-1,TRBJ2-7,CASSSNGAHTYEQYF
TRBV5-1,TRBJ2-7,CASSLGTGPYYEQYF
TRBV2,TRBJ1-6,CASRGEDSPLHF
TRBV4-1,TRBJ1-1,CASSQMGGSGTEAFF
TRBV6-1,TRBJ2-3,CASSEAVNTQYF
TRBV11-2,TRBJ2-5,CASSLEGGLIQETQYF
TRBV18,TRBJ2-5,CASSPFGTQETQYF
TRBV5-1,TRBJ1-2,CASSSAQLNYGYTF
TRBV5-6,TRBJ2-3,CASSPRTSGSGHTQYF
TRBV29-1,TRBJ2-1,CSVEPSGSLNEQFF
TRBV30,TRBJ2-1,CACPREDAYNEQFF
TRBV5-6,TRBJ2-5,CASSVRTFQETQYF
TRBV19,TRBJ1-4,CASRVSNEKLFF
TRBV19,TRBJ2-2,CASSIDRGSNTGELFF
TRBV28,TRBJ2-1,CASAGTGVVEQFF
TRBV12-3/TRBV12-4,TRBJ2-7,CASTSDGAYEQYF
TRBV7-3,TRBJ1-1,CASSLSANTEAFF
TRBV6-5,TRBJ2-7,CASKEGYSYEQYF
TRBV9,TRBJ1-6,CASSVEGKNSPLHF
TRBV19,TRBJ2-2,CASRKLPGQGFLTGELFF
TRBV11-2,TRBJ2-7,CASSFSWTALYEQYF
TRBV4-2,TRBJ2-7,CASSQDFRAAYEQYF
TRBV19,TRBJ1-3,CASSIGGAGNTIYF
TRBV7-2,TRBJ1-2,CASSFSAAEGGYGYTF
TRBV10-2,TRBJ1-3,CASSLIPQAGNTIYF
TRBV28,TRBJ1-2,CASSLGAHYGYTF
TRBV30,TRBJ2-4,CAWVARDAKNIQYF
TRBV11-3,TRBJ2-1,CASSFQAYNEQFF
TRBV7-9,TRBJ1-3,CASSLVTTGSSGNTIYF
TRBV6-4,TRBJ2-1,CASSPGLAGQEQFF
TRBV5-1,TRBJ1-3,CASSGTGTLSGNTIYF
TRBV7-6,TRBJ2-1,CASSLDYRGQGIGDEQFF
TRBV6-6,TRBJ1-2,CASSSGELGYGYTF
TRBV7-3,TRBJ2-1,CASSLSQGFNEQFF
TRBV11-3,TRBJ2-7,CASSLDIGGSYEQYF
TRBV6-2/TRBV6-3,TRBJ2-3,CASSLPILGAGDTDTQYF